This T cell receptor (beta chain) was recorded in a study of regulatory T cells in long-lasting Graves disease (dated by TCRdb to about 2021). Regarding the research as a whole: Persistent Graves' disease was defined as antithyroid drug treatment for over 5 years with persistently positive TSH receptor autoantibodies. This study used TCR sequencing and RNA sequencing of peripheral blood to compare persistent Graves' disease patients against newly diagnosed Graves' disease patients. The study took place in China and was registered as a clinical trial. A total of around 33 samples were covered by TCR sequencing, comprising 13 persistent and some 20 newly diagnosed Graves' disease patients. Persistent Graves' disease patients in the clinical cohort had taken antithyroid drugs for around 11 years on average.

The investigation overall reported the following: Sequencing and analysis were limited to the TCR beta chain. Peripheral blood alone was examined, since thyroid tissue, which constituted the primary lesion, could not be accessed. Persistent patients shared more public clonotypes among themselves (around 3,000) than newly diagnosed patients did (more than 950). The small sample size was acknowledged by the authors as a limitation that may reduce accuracy. TRBV28, TRBJ1-2 and TRBJ2-5 were preferentially used in persistent disease, while TRBV20-1 and TRBJ2-1 were favored in newly diagnosed disease. Persistent Graves' disease patients showed lower TCR Shannon entropy and fewer highly expanded clones than newly diagnosed patients, suggesting clonal expansion.

A few counts support this clonotype. Its recognized antigen is unknown. Qualities for individual bases were not recorded, and no much larger clone is one base off. V is shortened by 1 base, J by 0 bases, and the region joining them spans 15 bases. CDR1 and CDR2 are drawn from the germline V gene (reference sequence): LNHDA, SQIVND. The CDR3 runs 17 amino acids, cysteine and phenylalanine included. Just the 51-base CDR3 DNA is kept, in frame starting at base 1. The method was multiplex PCR. TCRdb shows the sequencer as Illumina HiSeq 4000. TCR beta libraries were built with iRepertoire HTBI primers and Arm-PCR amplification of CDR3 regions. PCR products were gel purified before sequencing. As for the authors' bioinformatics: Gene usage analysis of CDR3 amino acid clonotypes used the approximately 62 TRBV and more than 13 TRBJ segments found across samples. COPE and FqMerger were used to merge the filtered high-quality paired reads into contigs. BLAST was used to align contigs to IMGT TRBV, TRBD and TRBJ reference genes, with CDR3 defined following IMGT. Clonotypes above 0.1% frequency were classified as highly expanded clones. Shannon entropy served as the measure of repertoire diversity, while the Gini coefficient captured V-J evenness. Clonotypes shared by more than one individual were considered public. Clones were called with MiXCR by TCRdb after fastp trimmed the public reads at Q25, and only in-frame beta chains were retained. For every CDR3 protein sequence, its rows merge into one entry that carries the most common genes and DNA. TCRdb, rather than the study authors, made the V and J calls. The sample table contains 600,000 to 850,000 distinct CDR3 sequences; only one count was recorded for around 30% of them. The top ten clones comprise about 40% of the sample.

The sample's time point, from its label and the paper: persistent/refractory GD, antithyroid drugs over 5 years with positive TRAb. For both TCR sequencing and RNA sequencing, RNA was extracted from PBMCs using TRIzol. The diagnosis of Graves' disease was made according to American Thyroid Association guidelines. Recruitment of patients was carried out at an endocrinology department in Xi'an, China. Each patient gave about 9.1 milliliters of peripheral blood, collected in an EDTA anticoagulant tube. Ficoll Paque Plus density gradient separation was used to isolate PBMCs, and no further T cell sorting was done. An Agilent 2100 Bioanalyzer and agarose gel were used to check RNA quality, and a NanoDrop 2000 was used to measure RNA concentration.

The rearrangement combines TRBV19 with TRBJ1-1; no D gene can be assigned with confidence. Sequencing was performed on peripheral blood mononuclear cells (PBMCs), taken when the disease was refractory, from a patient treated with antithyroid drugs. This receptor was obtained from a female donor with Graves disease. The bases are TGTGCCAGTAGTATAGGTACTATAGGAACCTTGAACACTGAAGCTTTCTTT. It is translated as CASSIGTIGTLNTEAFF.